Each of the 21 T cell receptor beta chains below was sequenced from the same sample in a study of blood T cell repertoires in COVID-19. Clones were read by immunoSEQ multiplex PCR, and TCRdb kept only the in-frame ones, dropping some. The repertoire has around 260,000 clones, 75% to 90% of them found once; the top ten carry around 2.9%. Input material: peripheral blood. All receptors come from a woman aged 25-40 years with active or convalescent COVID-19.

About this clone itself: Other DNA sequences of this sample code for an identical CDR3. The rearrangement joins TRBV7-9 to TRBJ1-1; D perhaps matches TRBD1 (6 bases). The CDR3 runs 12 residues. Germline V gene lookup returns CDR1 SEHNR and CDR2 FQNEAQ (reference sequence). V dropped 1 base and J dropped 7 bases, with 7 bases sitting between them. The CDR3 DNA reads TGTGCCAGCAGCTTAGGCAGGGGTGAAGCTTTCTTT. Protein product: CASSLGRGEAFF.

This clone was seen only once. The J gene is TRBJ2-1, the V gene TRBV19; TRBD2 aligns across 7 bases. V was clipped by 3 bases and J by 0 bases; unmatched bases: 2. The CDR3 spans 15 residues. CDR1 is LNHDA, CDR2 SQIVND, per germline (reference sequence). The DNA of the CDR3 is TGTGCCAGTAGTATTGGACTAGTCTCCTACAATGAGCAGTTCTTC. Amino acid sequence: CASSIGLVSYNEQFF. The whole variable domain, remainder taken from reference TRBV19 and TRBJ2-1, is DGGITQSPKYLFRKEGQNVTLSCEQNLNHDAMYWYRQDPGQGLRLIYYSQIVNDFQKGDIAEGYSVSREKKESFPLTVTSAQKNPTAFYLCASSIGLVSYNEQFFGPGTRLTVL.

V and J are TRBV30 and TRBJ2-7; no firm D call. Trimming shortened V by 1 base and J by 6 bases, and 16 bases separated the two germline ends. Germline V gene lookup returns CDR1 GTSNPN and CDR2 SVGIG (reference sequence). The CDR3 runs to 14 residues. The CDR3 sequence: CAWSAPPGLGEQYF. The CDR3 DNA is TGTGCCTGGAGTGCCCCCCCCGGGTTGGGCGAGCAGTACTTC. Filled out from reference TRBV30 and TRBJ2-7, the complete variable domain reads SQTIHQWPATLVQPVGSPLSLECTVEGTSNPNLYWYRQAAGRGLQLLFYSVGIGQISSEVPQNLSASRPQDRQFILSSKKLLLSDSGFYLCAWSAPPGLGEQYFGPGTRLTVT.

This chain links TRBV25-1 with TRBJ1-4; maybe TRBD1 (5 bases). This CDR3 region has 15 residues. Germline V gene lookup returns CDR1 MGHDK and CDR2 SYGVNS. With 2 bases removed from V and 8 bases from J, the gap between germline ends came to 15 bases. The CDR3 nucleotides are TGTGCCAGCAGTGAAGGGGGGAAGGGAGGAGAAAAACTGTTTTTT. Its protein product is CASSEGGKGGEKLFF. Filled out from reference TRBV25-1 and TRBJ1-4, the complete variable domain reads EADIYQTPRYLVIGTGKKITLECSQTMGHDKMYWYQQDPGMELHLIHYSYGVNSTEKGDLSSESTVSRIRTEHFPLTLESARPSHTSQYLCASSEGGKGGEKLFFGSGTQLSVL.

This clone was picked up one time. The rearrangement links TRBV5-6 to TRBJ2-7; D is possibly TRBD2 (5 bases). This CDR3 is 13 amino acids long. V lost 2 bases and J 6 bases, leaving 12 bases between the germline ends. Germline V gives CDR1 SGHDT, CDR2 YYEEEE. The CDR3 loop is CASSLHRGGEQYF. The CDR3 DNA is TGTGCCAGCAGCTTACACCGCGGAGGCGAGCAGTACTTC.

As for this clone: This CDR3 is also generated by other DNA sequences in the sample. This chain links TRBV5-4 with TRBJ1-3, with 8 bases identical to TRBD1. The CDR3 covers 14 residues. Germline-derived CDR1 and CDR2 are SGHNT and YYREEE (reference sequence). V dropped 4 bases and J dropped 2; count of bases not matched to a gene: 2. For the CDR3, the DNA is TGTGCCAGCAGCCCGACAGGGGCTGGAAACACCATATATTTT. Its translation is CASSPTGAGNTIYF.

V and J are TRBV5-1 and TRBJ2-1; 9 positions match TRBD2. V lost 4 bases to trimming and J lost 6 bases; unmatched junction nucleotides: 2. Per germline, CDR1 SGHRS and CDR2 YFSETQ. CDR3 length equals 13 residues. The CDR3 bases are TGCGCCAGCAGCGTGCGGGGGGGCAATGAGCAGTTCTTC. Amino acid sequence: CASSVRGGNEQFF.

The gene calls are TRBV20-1 and TRBJ2-1, with 7 bases that match TRBD2. CDR1 is DFQATT and CDR2 is SNEGSKA in the germline V gene (reference sequence). The CDR3 sequence is 17 residues long. Trimming at V came to 3 bases and at J to 0 bases, leaving 11 bases not matched to a gene. Here the CDR3 reads CSASGPGGTSSYNEQFF. CDR3 sequence (DNA): TGCAGTGCTAGTGGCCCCGGGGGGACGAGCTCCTACAATGAGCAGTTCTTC.

This sequence joins TRBV4-2 and TRBJ2-2, with D perhaps TRBD2 (6 bases). V lost 5 bases and J 1 base, leaving 14 bases between the germline ends. The CDR3 extends over 16 amino acids. Germline V gene sequence: CDR1 LGHNA, CDR2 YNFKEQ. CDR3 amino acids: CASSDRDWGNTGELFF. CDR3 nucleotide sequence: TGTGCCAGCAGCGACCGGGACTGGGGGAACACCGGGGAGCTGTTTTTT.

This clone appeared a single time. This rearrangement joins TRBV13 to TRBJ2-1, with TRBD2 as a possible D gene (6 bases). CDR1 is PRHDT, CDR2 FYEKMQ, per germline (reference sequence). The CDR3 spans 16 residues. V lost 5 bases to trimming and J lost 6 bases, with 20 bases between them. CDR3 sequence: CASSAAARTGVNEQFF. The CDR3 region has the DNA TGTGCCAGCAGCGCTGCAGCCCGGACGGGGGTCAATGAGCAGTTCTTC.

To note about this clone: Other nucleotide sequences in the sample specify the same CDR3. The chain couples TRBV27 to TRBJ2-7; D ambiguous. The V and J ends lost 3 bases and 2 bases respectively, with 8 bases between them. Germline-derived CDR1 and CDR2 are MNHEY and SMNVEV (reference sequence). The CDR3 is 13 amino acids. The CDR3 DNA sequence: TGTGCCAGCAGTTTGGGTCGGGCCTACGAGCAGTACTTC. Amino acid sequence: CASSLGRAYEQYF.

This clone was seen more than once but under ten times. J is TRBJ2-3 and V is TRBV18; 9 bases match TRBD1. There are 16 residues in the CDR3. Germline-derived CDR1 and CDR2 are KGHSH and LQKENI. The junction had 5 bases not matched to a gene; V was cut back by 1 base and J by 3 bases. CDR3 sequence: CASSPLTGGSTDTQYF. CDR3 sequence (DNA): TGTGCCAGCTCACCACTGACAGGGGGGTCAACAGATACGCAGTATTTT.

The chain has TRBV7-6 and TRBJ2-2; 16 bases match TRBD2. Germline V gene lookup returns CDR1 SGHVS and CDR2 FNYEAQ. The CDR3 spans 18 residues. Unmatched junction bases numbered 7, after V lost 5 bases and J lost 4 bases. The CDR3 here is CASSPTGTSGGGTGELFF. The CDR3 bases are TGTGCCAGCAGCCCCACCGGGACTAGCGGGGGGGGCACCGGGGAGCTGTTTTTT.

The gene calls are TRBV6-5 and TRBJ2-7; TRBD2 agrees at 10 bases. The CDR3 is 15 residues long. CDR1 and CDR2 (germline): MNHEY, SVGAGI. With 2 bases clipped from V and 4 bases from J, the junction kept 5 bases outside the gene matches. CDR3 nucleotide sequence: TGTGCCAGCAGTTACGGTACTAGCGGGGTTTACGAGCAGTACTTC. Encoded protein: CASSYGTSGVYEQYF.

This clone was recorded a few times. This chain links TRBV6-1 with TRBJ1-5, with unresolved D. The CDR3 loop spans 19 amino acids. Germline V CDR1 and CDR2: MNHNS, SASEGT. The germline V and J ends were trimmed by 0 bases and 2 bases, with 20 bases remaining between them. CDR3 sequence (DNA): TGTGCCAGCAGTGAAGCAAGGCCTGGGCTCGGGGTTGGCAATCAGCCCCAGCATTTT. It codes for CASSEARPGLGVGNQPQHF.

The chain employs TRBV15 and TRBJ1-2, with TRBD1 matching 10 bases. Germline V CDR1 and CDR2: LNHNV, YYDKDF (reference sequence). The CDR3 extends over 14 amino acids. V dropped 7 bases and J dropped 5; count of bases not matched to a gene: 7. CDR3 protein: CATNRDRGTYGYTF. The CDR3 DNA is TGTGCCACCAACCGGGACAGGGGAACTTATGGCTACACCTTC.

V gene TRBV10-3 combines with J gene TRBJ1-1; D is uncertain. V was cut by 2 bases and J by 1 base, with 5 bases left in between. CDR3 length: 13 amino acids. Germline values: CDR1 ENHRY, CDR2 SYGVKD. CDR3 amino acids: CAISEEQNTEAFF. The CDR3, as DNA: TGTGCCATCAGTGAGGAACAGAACACTGAAGCTTTCTTT.

V usage is TRBV7-2 and J usage is TRBJ1-5; TRBD1 might be the D (5 bases). CDR1 SGHTA and CDR2 FQGNSA come from the germline V gene. The CDR3 extends over 16 amino acids. The germline V and J ends were trimmed by 1 base and 5 bases, with 15 bases remaining between them. The CDR3 DNA reads TGTGCCAGCAGCTTAGGCCCCAGGGCTGTAGATCAGCCCCAGCATTTT. Translating gives CASSLGPRAVDQPQHF.

The CDR3 protein is CASSPSGQETQYF. The CDR3 DNA sequence: TGTGCCAGCAGCCCCAGCGGGCAAGAGACCCAGTACTTC. This sequence joins TRBV6-6 and TRBJ2-5, with D possibly matching TRBD2 (6 bases). Deletions cut 6 bases from V and 2 bases from J, with 10 bases between. This CDR3 has 13 amino acids. Per germline, CDR1 MNHNY and CDR2 SVGAGI (reference sequence).

The chain links TRBV30 to TRBJ1-4; no definite D call. The CDR3 is made up of 14 amino acids. Trimming shortened V by 7 bases and J by 7 bases, and 19 bases separated the two germline ends. The germline V gene encodes CDR1 GTSNPN and CDR2 SVGIG (reference sequence). The CDR3 loop reads CAFNPGPGGEKLFF. The CDR3 DNA is TGTGCCTTTAATCCGGGTCCTGGCGGTGAAAAACTGTTTTTT.

This clone occurred a few times. The chain recombines TRBV4-1 with TRBJ2-3; the match to TRBD2 covers 9 bases. J was trimmed by 0 bases and V by 0 bases; bases with no gene match: 4. The CDR3 runs 17 residues. The germline V gene has CDR1 MGHRA and CDR2 YSYEKL. The CDR3 DNA reads as TGCGCCAGCAGCCAAGATATAGCGGGGGCTAGCACAGATACGCAGTATTTT. Translated, it gives CASSQDIAGASTDTQYF.